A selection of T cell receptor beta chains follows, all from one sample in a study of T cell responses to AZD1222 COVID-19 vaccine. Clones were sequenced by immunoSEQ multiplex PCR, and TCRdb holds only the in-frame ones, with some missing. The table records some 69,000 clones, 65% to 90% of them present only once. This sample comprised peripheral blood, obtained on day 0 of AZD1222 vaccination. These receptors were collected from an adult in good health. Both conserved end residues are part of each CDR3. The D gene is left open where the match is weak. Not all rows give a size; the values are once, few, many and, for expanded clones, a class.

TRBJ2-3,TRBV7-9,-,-,CASKGMDGAADTQYF,TGTGCCAGCAAGGGAATGGATGGGGCGGCAGATACGCAGTATTTT
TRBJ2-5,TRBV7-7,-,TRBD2,CASSLFASGGARETQYF,TGTGCTAGCAGTTTGTTCGCTAGCGGGGGGGCGCGGGAGACCCAGTACTTC
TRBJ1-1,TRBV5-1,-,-,CASSPGAGEAFF,TGCGCCAGCAGCCCGGGGGCCGGGGAAGCTTTCTTT
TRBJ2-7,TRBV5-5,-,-,CASSLGGTAVYEQYF,TGTGCCAGCAGCTTGGGTGGGACGGCCGTCTACGAGCAGTACTTC
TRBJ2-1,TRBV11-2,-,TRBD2,CASSHRPQLAGVPNEQFF,TGTGCCAGCAGCCACCGACCCCAACTAGCGGGGGTTCCTAATGAGCAGTTCTTC
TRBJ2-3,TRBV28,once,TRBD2,CASSLFDMGGRETDTQYF,TGTGCCAGCAGTTTATTCGACATGGGAGGGAGGGAAACAGATACGCAGTATTTT
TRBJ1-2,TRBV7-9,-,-,CASSLAGGQGYTF,TGTGCCAGCAGCTTAGCGGGTGGACAGGGCTACACCTTC
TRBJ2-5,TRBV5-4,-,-,CASSQGLHQETQYF,TGTGCCAGCAGCCAGGGCCTCCACCAAGAGACCCAGTACTTC
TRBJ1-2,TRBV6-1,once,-,CASSVARTNYGYTF,TGTGCCAGCAGTGTAGCCCGTACTAACTATGGCTACACCTTC
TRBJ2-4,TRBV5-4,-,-,CASSSRGPLAKNIQYF,TGTGCCAGCAGCTCGCGAGGGCCCCTAGCCAAAAACATTCAGTACTTC
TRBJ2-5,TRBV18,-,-,CASSAGETQYF,TGTGCCAGCTCTGCGGGGGAGACCCAGTACTTC
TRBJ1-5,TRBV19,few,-,CASRPTLSVEFNQPQHF,TGTGCCAGTAGACCTACCCTTTCGGTGGAGTTCAATCAGCCCCAGCATTTT
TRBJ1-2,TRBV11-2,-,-,CASSLGWGRGYTF,TGTGCCAGCAGCTTAGGCTGGGGTAGGGGCTACACCTTC
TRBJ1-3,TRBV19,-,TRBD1,CASSIVPGQQYSGNTIYF,TGTGCCAGTAGTATAGTTCCGGGACAGCAGTACTCTGGAAACACCATATATTTT
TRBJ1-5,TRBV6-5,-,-,CASTQRGDNQPQHF,TGTGCCAGCACCCAACGGGGGGACAATCAGCCCCAGCATTTT
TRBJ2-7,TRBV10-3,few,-,CAISDRRQGGSSEQYF,TGTGCCATCAGTGATCGGAGACAGGGCGGGAGTAGCGAGCAGTACTTC
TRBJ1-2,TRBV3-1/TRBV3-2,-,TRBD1,CASRSTGAYGYTF,TGTGCCAGCAGGAGTACAGGGGCCTATGGCTACACCTTC
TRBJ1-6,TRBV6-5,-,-,CASSYGGWDSPLHF,TGTGCCAGCAGTTACGGGGGGTGGGATTCACCCCTCCACTTT
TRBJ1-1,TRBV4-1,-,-,CASSHPEGSHLHEAFF,TGCGCCAGCAGCCACCCCGAGGGCTCTCACCTTCATGAAGCTTTCTTT
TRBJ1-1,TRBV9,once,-,CASSAGALGTEAFF,TGTGCCAGCAGCGCAGGGGCCTTGGGTACTGAAGCTTTCTTT
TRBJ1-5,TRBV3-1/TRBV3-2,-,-,CASSHSRGGQPQHF,TGTGCCAGCAGCCACTCACGGGGCGGGCAGCCCCAGCATTTT
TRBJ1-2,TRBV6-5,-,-,CASTGVARTSSYTF,TGTGCCAGCACCGGGGTCGCCAGGACCTCGAGCTACACCTTC
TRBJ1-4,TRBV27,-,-,CASTTGGSEKLFF,TGTGCCAGTACGACAGGAGGGAGTGAAAAACTGTTTTTT
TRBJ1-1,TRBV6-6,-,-,CARRPRPGRGRDTEAFF,TGTGCCCGCCGTCCACGGCCGGGACGGGGGAGGGACACTGAAGCTTTCTTT
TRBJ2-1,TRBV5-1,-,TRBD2,CASSPTASGGPEQFF,TGCGCCAGCAGCCCTACGGCTAGCGGCGGGCCCGAGCAGTTCTTC
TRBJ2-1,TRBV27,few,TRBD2,CASSLWRGRNNEQFF,TGTGCCAGCAGCCTGTGGCGGGGGAGGAACAATGAGCAGTTCTTC